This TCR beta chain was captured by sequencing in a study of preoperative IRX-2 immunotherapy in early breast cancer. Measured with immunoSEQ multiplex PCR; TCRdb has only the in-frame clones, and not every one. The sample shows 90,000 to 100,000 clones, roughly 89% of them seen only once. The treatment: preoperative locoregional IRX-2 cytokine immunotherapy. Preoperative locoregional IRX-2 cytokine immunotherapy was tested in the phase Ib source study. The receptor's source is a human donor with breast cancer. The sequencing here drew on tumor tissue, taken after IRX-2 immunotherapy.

This CDR3 is CASSQDPGSEREITDTQYF. In DNA form, the CDR3 reads TGCGCCAGCAGCCAAGATCCGGGTAGCGAGCGGGAGATAACAGATACGCAGTATTTT. This chain joins TRBV1 and TRBJ2-3; TRBD2, the table's D call, was not compared with the DNA. TRBV1 is a pseudogene locus. The CDR3 contains 19 residues.